This T cell receptor beta chain was obtained from a study of T cell responses to AZD1222 COVID-19 vaccine. Overall study: Samples with a second dose at about 4 or about 12 weeks were pooled together. Notes on the study in general: Spike-specific TCR breadth rose after two AZD1222 doses, and depth rose as well.

Sequencing was performed with immunoSEQ multiplex PCR; in TCRdb, only in-frame clones are kept and a portion is missing. There are 150,000 to 180,000 clones in the sample; over 85% occur only once, and approximately 17% lies in the top ten. The CDR3 contains 15 residues. J lost 6 bases, V lost 3 bases, and 11 bases had no gene match. Germline assignment: CDR1 SGHNT and CDR2 YENEEA. Concerning this clone itself: Its target is not known.

Sample: peripheral blood, taken on day 0 of AZD1222 vaccination. The clonotype was recovered from an adult in good health. The chain recombines TRBV11-3 with TRBJ2-7; 7 bases agree with TRBD1. CDR3 in DNA: TGTGCCAGCAGCTTCAGACCCGGGACAGCTACCGAGCAGTACTTC. This translates into CASSFRPGTATEQYF.